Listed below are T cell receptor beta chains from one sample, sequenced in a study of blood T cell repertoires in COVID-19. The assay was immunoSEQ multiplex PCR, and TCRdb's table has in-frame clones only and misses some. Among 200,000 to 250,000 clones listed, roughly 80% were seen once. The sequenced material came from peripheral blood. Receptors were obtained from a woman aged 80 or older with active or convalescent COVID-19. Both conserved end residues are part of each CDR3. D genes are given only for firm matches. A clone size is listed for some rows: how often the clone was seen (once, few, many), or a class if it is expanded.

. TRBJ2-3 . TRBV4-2 CASSQGLIGGQRFSDTQYF TGTGCCAGCAGCCAAGGCTTGATAGGAGGCCAAAGGTTTTCAGATACGCAGTATTTT
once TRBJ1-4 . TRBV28 CASSLRQGKLFF TGTGCCAGCAGTTTACGGCAGGGAAAACTGTTTTTT
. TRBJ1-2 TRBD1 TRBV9 CASSSPPGTDYGYTF TGTGCCAGCAGCTCACCTCCCGGGACAGACTATGGCTACACCTTC
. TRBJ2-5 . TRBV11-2 CASSLGRLEETQYF TGTGCCAGCAGCTTAGGTCGCCTAGAGGAGACCCAGTACTTC
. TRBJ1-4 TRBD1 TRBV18 CASSLLWTGGNEKLFF TGTGCCAGCTCACTACTCTGGACAGGGGGAAATGAAAAACTGTTTTTT
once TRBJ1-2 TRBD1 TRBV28 CASRSGQGHGYTF TGTGCCAGCAGATCGGGACAGGGGCATGGCTACACCTTC
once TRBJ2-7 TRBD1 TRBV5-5 CASSLEGSGTGGRLYEQYF TGTGCCAGCAGCTTGGAGGGGTCCGGGACAGGGGGCAGGCTTTACGAGCAGTACTTC
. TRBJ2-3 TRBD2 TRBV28 CASSSYTSGGYGKDTQYF TGTGCCAGCAGTAGCTATACTAGCGGGGGCTACGGTAAGGATACGCAGTATTTT
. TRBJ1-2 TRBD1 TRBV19 CASNPGQAYGYGYTF TGTGCCAGTAATCCGGGACAGGCCTATGGCTATGGCTACACCTTC
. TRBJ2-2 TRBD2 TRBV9 CASSVASGSTGELFF TGTGCCAGCAGCGTAGCAAGCGGGAGCACCGGGGAGCTGTTTTTT
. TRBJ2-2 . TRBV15 CATSRATGELFF TGTGCCACCAGCAGAGCAACCGGGGAGCTGTTTTTT
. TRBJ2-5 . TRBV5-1 CASSLATGLRETQYF TGCGCCAGCAGCTTGGCAACAGGGTTGAGGGAGACCCAGTACTTC
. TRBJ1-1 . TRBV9 CASSVGWGAEAFF TGTGCCAGCAGCGTAGGCTGGGGGGCTGAAGCTTTCTTT
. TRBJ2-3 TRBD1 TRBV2 CASRSGTGTDTQYF TGTGCCAGCCGGTCGGGGACAGGAACAGATACGCAGTATTTT
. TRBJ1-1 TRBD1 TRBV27 CASSLNQGAETEAFF TGTGCCAGCAGTCTTAACCAGGGGGCCGAGACTGAAGCTTTCTTT